The rows below give T cell receptor beta chains drawn from one sample of a study of Ad26.COV2.S vaccination and SARS-CoV-2 variants. The protocol was immunoSEQ multiplex PCR, while the TCRdb copy is restricted to in-frame clones and leaves out a portion. Among roughly 500,000 clones listed, around nine tenths were seen once. Specimen: peripheral blood, collected in a trial of Ad26.COV2.S vaccine versus placebo. These receptors were collected from a person aged 18-60 years who received the Ad26.COV2.S COVID-19 vaccine or a placebo. Both conserved end residues are part of each CDR3. D genes are given only for firm matches.

V: TRBV28; J: TRBJ2-5; D: .; CDR3: CASRGSVAETQYF
V: TRBV19; J: TRBJ1-6; D: .; CDR3: CASSRTDYNSPLHF
V: TRBV9; J: TRBJ1-2; D: TRBD1; CDR3: CASSPSTGHGYTF
V: TRBV15; J: TRBJ2-2; D: TRBD2; CDR3: CATSRDPAGVTGELFF
V: TRBV4-1; J: TRBJ2-7; D: .; CDR3: CASSQAWGSEQYF
V: TRBV7-2; J: TRBJ2-1; D: .; CDR3: CASTLGNLYNEQFF
V: TRBV6-6; J: TRBJ2-7; D: .; CDR3: CASSYSGSYEQYF
V: TRBV27; J: TRBJ2-7; D: .; CDR3: CASSLTTPGEQYF
V: TRBV5-1; J: TRBJ2-6; D: TRBD1; CDR3: CASSQMGTGASGANVLTF
V: TRBV5-4; J: TRBJ2-6; D: .; CDR3: CASSWGVGASSGANVLTF
V: TRBV19; J: TRBJ2-1; D: TRBD2; CDR3: CASSIKHAALAERNEQFF
V: TRBV9; J: TRBJ2-7; D: TRBD2; CDR3: CASSVGWTSASYEQYF
V: TRBV5-4; J: TRBJ1-1; D: .; CDR3: CASSFGRGRRTEAFF
V: TRBV28; J: TRBJ2-1; D: TRBD2; CDR3: CASSLAGGSYNEQFF
V: TRBV3-1/TRBV3-2; J: TRBJ2-1; D: TRBD2; CDR3: CASSQAGLAGEQSEQFF
V: TRBV18; J: TRBJ2-1; D: TRBD2; CDR3: CASSPLKGNGGLADYNEQFF
V: TRBV27; J: TRBJ2-7; D: .; CDR3: CASSSQLAYEQYF